Following are 22 T cell receptor beta chains from one sample sequenced in a study of radiotherapy plus CTLA-4 blockade in lung cancer. Here immunoSEQ multiplex PCR was the method, and the copy in TCRdb shows in-frame clones only, minus some. This sample yields 35,000 to 45,000 clones, of which around 70% are seen a single time; roughly 25% belongs to the top ten. The sample in question was peripheral blood, obtained from a patient treated with radiotherapy plus ipilimumab. Receptors originate from a human donor with non-small cell lung cancer who had a partial response to radiotherapy plus ipilimumab.

The chain couples TRBV11-2 to TRBJ2-4; 8 bases agree with TRBD2. V was clipped by 4 bases and J by 15 bases; unmatched bases: 8. Germline-derived CDR1 and CDR2 are SGHAT and FQNNGV. The CDR3 length is 12 residues. CDR3 bases: TGTGCCAGCAGCTACCGCGGGAGGCGCCCGTACTTC. Translating it yields CASSYRGRRPYF.

This clone was picked up a small number of times. This chain joins TRBV19 and TRBJ2-7; 8 nucleotides agree with TRBD1. Per germline, CDR1 LNHDA and CDR2 SQIVND (reference sequence). The CDR3 runs 18 residues. Trimming cost V 4 bases and J 0 bases; bases outside gene matches: 14. This CDR3 reads CASSTSPGQGPSSYEQYF. Written as DNA, the CDR3 is TGTGCCAGTAGTACCTCACCCGGACAGGGACCCAGCTCCTACGAGCAGTACTTC.

The rearrangement uses TRBV29-1 and TRBJ2-7; D unresolved. Per the germline V gene, CDR1 is SQVTM and CDR2 is ANQGSEA. This CDR3 comprises 14 residues. V lost 6 bases, J lost 0 bases, and 15 bases lay in between. In DNA, the CDR3 is TGCAGCGTCGGAACAACAGTCTTCTCCTACGAGCAGTACTTC. It codes for CSVGTTVFSYEQYF.

The V and J genes are TRBV6-1 and TRBJ2-3; the match to TRBD2 covers 9 bases. Germline values: CDR1 MNHNS, CDR2 SASEGT. Losses at the gene ends were 4 bases for V and 0 bases for J; bases not matched to a gene: 8. CDR3 size: 17 residues. CDR3 bases: TGTGCCAGCAGTGGCGGTCCTCTAGCGGGAAGCACAGATACGCAGTATTTT. Translated: CASSGGPLAGSTDTQYF.

CDR3 DNA: TGTGCCAGCTCACCGGACTGGGGAGGGGACAATGAGCAGTTCTTC. This gives the protein CASSPDWGGDNEQFF. The chain is built from TRBV18 and TRBJ2-1; the match to TRBD2 covers 7 bases. The CDR3 loop spans 15 amino acids. V gave up 3 bases and J gave up 5 bases; unmatched junction bases: 7. The germline V gene encodes CDR1 KGHSH and CDR2 LQKENI. Drawing the rest from reference TRBV18 and TRBJ2-1, the complete variable domain is NAGVMQNPRHLVRRRGQEARLRCSPMKGHSHVYWYRQLPEEGLKFMVYLQKENIIDESGMPKERFSAEFPKEGPSILRIQQVVRGDSAAYFCASSPDWGGDNEQFFGPGTRLTVL.

J is TRBJ1-1 and V is TRBV4-1, with 10 bases identical to TRBD1. V lost 1 base, J lost 9 bases, and 14 bases stayed unmatched. Germline CDR1 and CDR2: MGHRA and YSYEKL. The CDR3 length is 17 residues. The DNA of the CDR3 is TGCGCCAGCAGCCAAGTGGTATCGGGACAGGGGAGAGGTAAAGCTTTCTTT. As protein: CASSQVVSGQGRGKAFF.

This clone was detected only a few times. V usage is TRBV6-1 and J usage is TRBJ2-5, with a possible D match to TRBD1 (6 bases). CDR3 size: 14 residues. The germline CDR1 and CDR2 sequences are MNHNS and SASEGT. V lost 6 bases and J 4 bases, leaving 15 bases between the germline ends. CDR3: CASRGAGTPETQYF. CDR3 DNA sequence: TGTGCCAGCAGGGGGGCCGGGACCCCAGAGACCCAGTACTTC.

This clone was seen a few times. This chain uses TRBV2 with TRBJ2-2; possibly TRBD1 for D (6 bases). Trimming stripped 6 bases from V and 1 base from J, with 15 bases between. This CDR3 comprises 16 residues. Germline V CDR1 and CDR2: SNHLY, FYNNEI. The CDR3 DNA reads TGTGCCAGCAGCCTACAGGGTTGGGAGAACACCGGGGAGCTGTTTTTT. It yields the protein CASSLQGWENTGELFF.

The V and J genes are TRBV27 and TRBJ1-1, with TRBD1 as a possible D gene (5 bases). Trimming removed 5 bases at V and 6 bases at J, with 22 bases between. The CDR3 runs 16 residues. Germline lookup yields CDR1 MNHEY and CDR2 SMNVEV (reference sequence). The CDR3 DNA reads as TGTGCCAGCAGTCCCCTACCCCTAGCGGGGGAGGCTGAAGCTTTCTTT. This gives the protein CASSPLPLAGEAEAFF.

CDR3 in amino acids: CASSPVGVGNIQYF. In DNA, the CDR3 is TGTGCCAGCAGTCCGGTAGGGGTGGGGAACATTCAGTACTTC. The chain links TRBV7-8 to TRBJ2-4, with a possible D match to TRBD1 (5 bases). From germline, CDR1 is SGHVS and CDR2 FQNEAQ. Trimming cost V 6 bases and J 7 bases, with 16 bases left between them. This CDR3 is built from 14 residues.

J is TRBJ1-6 and V is TRBV4-1; 7 bases align to TRBD1. Losses at the gene ends were 4 bases for V and 8 bases for J; bases not matched to a gene: 8. The CDR3 covers 15 residues. CDR1 MGHRA and CDR2 YSYEKL come from the germline V gene. CDR3 in amino acids: CASSLTSGGDSPLHF. The CDR3 region has the DNA TGCGCCAGCAGCCTCACGTCAGGGGGTGATTCACCCCTCCACTTT.

V and J are TRBV11-2 and TRBJ2-1, with 7 bases matching TRBD2. V shed 5 bases and J 6 bases; nucleotides not matched to a gene: 10. The germline V gene encodes CDR1 SGHAT and CDR2 FQNNGV. The CDR3 loop spans 15 amino acids. CDR3 DNA sequence: TGTGCCAGCAGCGGGGGGGGGAGGGCCCTCAATGAGCAGTTCTTC. Translating it yields CASSGGGRALNEQFF.

A few counts support this clone. V and J are TRBV7-3 and TRBJ2-2, with D possibly TRBD2 on 5 matching bases. This CDR3 is 15 amino acids long. V lost 5 bases, J lost 2 bases, and 12 bases lay in between. The V gene's germline CDR1 is SGHTA and CDR2 FQGTGA. The DNA of the CDR3 is TGTGCCAGCAGCGCAACGGGAACCAACACCGGGGAGCTGTTTTTT. Its translation: CASSATGTNTGELFF.

The chain couples TRBV13 to TRBJ1-2; D is ambiguous. Germline assignment: CDR1 PRHDT and CDR2 FYEKMQ (reference sequence). The CDR3 contains 13 residues. V gave up 6 bases and J gave up 7 bases, with 15 bases separating them. The CDR3 spells CASRWAGVGGYTF. Here the CDR3 DNA reads TGTGCCAGCAGATGGGCCGGGGTGGGTGGCTACACCTTC.

This rearrangement joins TRBV5-4 to TRBJ1-2; D not certain. V lost 0 bases and J 4 bases, leaving 13 bases between the germline ends. This CDR3 region has 15 residues. Germline CDR1 SGHNT, CDR2 YYREEE (reference sequence). The CDR3 here is CASSLEEGRAYGYTF. The CDR3 nucleotides are TGTGCCAGCAGCTTGGAGGAGGGAAGGGCCTATGGCTACACCTTC.

In this sample, this clone turned up a few times. The V gene is TRBV6-5, the J gene TRBJ2-7; D is possibly TRBD2 (7 bases). With 6 bases removed from V and 3 bases from J, the gap between germline ends came to 15 bases. Germline CDR1 is MNHEY and CDR2 is SVGAGI. This CDR3 has 14 amino acids. CDR3 nucleotide sequence: TGTGCCAGCAGGAGAGGGGGGGGAGACTACGAGCAGTACTTC. It specifies CASRRGGGDYEQYF.

V gene TRBV5-1 combines with J gene TRBJ2-7, with 14 bases lining up with TRBD2. The CDR3 contains 16 residues. V lost 4 bases to trimming and J lost 3 bases; unmatched junction nucleotides: 6. Germline V gene data show CDR1 as SGHRS and CDR2 as YFSETQ. The CDR3 region has the DNA TGCGCCAGCAGCAAGGGACTAGCGGGAGCCCACTACGAGCAGTACTTC. Translation: CASSKGLAGAHYEQYF. The full variable domain, in which reference TRBV5-1 and TRBJ2-7 provide the parts outside the CDR3, is KAGVTQTPRYLIKTRGQQVTLSCSPISGHRSVSWYQQTPGQGLQFLFEYFSETQRNKGNFPGRFSGRQFSNSRSEMNVSTLELGDSALYLCASSKGLAGAHYEQYFGPGTRLTVT.

In this sample, this clone turned up a few times. The CDR3 DNA sequence: TGCGCCAGCAGCTTGGAACTGAACTATGGCTACACCTTC. This gives the protein CASSLELNYGYTF. The J gene is TRBJ1-2, the V gene TRBV5-1; D remains unclear. There are 13 residues in the CDR3. V lost 0 bases and J lost 2, with 5 bases in between. Germline CDR1 SGHRS, CDR2 YFSETQ.

The chain joins TRBV5-5 to TRBJ1-3, with 8 bases matching TRBD1. The CDR3 contains 16 residues. Germline V gene data show CDR1 as SGHKS and CDR2 as YYEKEE (reference sequence). With V trimmed by 4 bases and J by 4 bases, 10 bases remained unmatched. CDR3 sequence reads: CASSDYRGRTGNTIYF. Here the CDR3 DNA reads TGTGCCAGCAGCGATTACAGGGGGAGGACCGGAAACACCATATATTTT.

This clone was counted between two and nine times. This chain uses TRBV9 with TRBJ2-2; tentatively, D is TRBD2 (5 bases). This CDR3 has 14 amino acids. V was shortened by 3 bases and J by 7 bases, with 13 bases between the two germline ends. CDR1 and CDR2 (germline): SGDLS, YYNGEE. In DNA, the CDR3 is TGTGCCAGCAGCGCGTTGTCAGCGGACGGGGAGCTGTTTTTT. Its translation is CASSALSADGELFF. Full variable domain (remainder filled in from reference TRBV9 and TRBJ2-2): DSGVTQTPKHLITATGQRVTLRCSPRSGDLSVYWYQQSLDQGLQFLIQYYNGEERAKGNILERFSAQQFPDLHSELNLSSLELGDSALYFCASSALSADGELFFGEGSRLTVL.

V and J are TRBV5-6 and TRBJ2-3; D might be TRBD2 (6 bases). The germline gives CDR1 SGHDT, CDR2 YYEEEE. The CDR3 totals 15 residues. Trimming stripped 5 bases from V and 1 base from J, with 14 bases between. The CDR3 nucleotides read TGTGCCAGCAGAATTCGGGGAGGCGGCACAGATACGCAGTATTTT. Its translation: CASRIRGGGTDTQYF.

The chain recombines TRBV5-6 with TRBJ2-7; D call uncertain. Trimming stripped 2 bases from V and 0 bases from J, with 6 bases between. The CDR3 spans 13 residues. CDR1 is SGHDT and CDR2 is YYEEEE in the germline V gene. The CDR3 DNA is TGTGCCAGCAGCTTCCCAGGCTCCTACGAGCAGTACTTC. Translated: CASSFPGSYEQYF.